Below, 9 T cell receptor beta chains from the same sample are listed, as sequenced in a study of cytomegalovirus exposure and HLA in healthy donors (dated by TCRdb to about 2017). The protocol used for the library was the immunoSEQ multiplex PCR assay. For the multiplex PCR, a mixture combining 60 forward primers for TCR Vbeta segments and 13 reverse primers for TCR Jbeta segments was used. The source is immuneACCESS, and TCRdb retained only in-frame sequences with V and J called. Part of the clones is not carried over; for the studies checked, unresolved V genes explain less than half of this, and the remainder is unexplained. This sample is represented by approximately 150,000 clones; approximately 80% of them were singletons. The ten largest clones capture about 15% of the sample. The sequencing input was PBMCs. These receptor sequences come from a woman in her 40s in good health and CMV-seronegative.

Regarding this clone: Germline and junction disagree at one end, which may indicate a read error. The rearrangement uses TRBV29-1 and TRBJ2-6; D perhaps matches TRBD1 (5 bases). The CDR3 has 14 amino acids. Germline V gene sequence: CDR1 SQVTM, CDR2 ANQGSEA. The CDR3 DNA follows: TGCAGCGTTGAACTACCCTCTGGGGCCAACGGCCTGACTTTC. It specifies CSVELPSGANGLTF.

As concerns this clone: In the same sample, other DNA sequences code for this CDR3. This rearrangement joins TRBV4-2 to TRBJ1-1, with a possible D match to TRBD1 (5 bases). Germline CDR1 reads LGHNA; CDR2 reads YNFKEQ. The ends were cut back, 3 bases at V and 6 bases at J, with 8 bases in the middle. The CDR3 spans 12 residues. The CDR3 here is CASSQTGAEAFF. CDR3 DNA: TGTGCCAGCAGCCAGACGGGGGCTGAAGCTTTCTTT.

The chain couples TRBV6-5 to TRBJ2-2; 7 nucleotides align to TRBD2. This CDR3 has 13 amino acids. V shed 6 bases, J shed 6 bases, and the junction held 4 bases outside the gene matches. CDR1 and CDR2 (germline): MNHEY, SVGAGI. This CDR3 reads CASSWTSSGELFF. DNA of the CDR3: TGTGCCAGCAGCTGGACTAGTTCCGGGGAGCTGTTTTTT.

This chain joins TRBV5-4 and TRBJ1-2, with TRBD1 matching over 8 bases. The germline V gene has CDR1 SGHNT and CDR2 YYREEE (reference sequence). The CDR3 loop spans 15 amino acids. The ends lost 4 bases at V and 0 bases at J; junction bases unmatched: 5. DNA for the CDR3: TGTGCCAGCAGCCTAGGACAGGGCGCTAACTATGGCTACACCTTC. Protein sequence: CASSLGQGANYGYTF. Full variable domain (rest looked up from reference TRBV5-4 and TRBJ1-2): ETGVTQSPTHLIKTRGQQVTLRCSSQSGHNTVSWYQQALGQGPQFIFQYYREEENGRGNFPPRFSGLQFPNYSSELNVNALELDDSALYLCASSLGQGANYGYTFGSGTRLTVV.

As regards this clone: The CDR3 does not close with the conserved phenylalanine or tryptophan, likely indicating a read error. This sequence joins TRBV30 and TRBJ1-1; D might be TRBD1 (6 bases). CDR3 length: 14 residues. V lost 1 base, J lost 5 bases, and 14 bases lay in between. The germline V gene has CDR1 GTSNPN and CDR2 SVGIG (reference sequence). The CDR3 sequence is CAWSGEGVWTEAFL. In DNA, the CDR3 is TGTGCCTGGAGTGGGGAGGGGGTTTGGACTGAAGCTTTCCTT.

This clone was seen only a few times. The chain carries TRBV6-6 and TRBJ2-5; D is unresolved. CDR3 length: 14 amino acids. In germline, CDR1 is MNHNY, CDR2 SVGAGI (reference sequence). Trimming cost V 6 bases and J 3 bases, with 14 bases left between them. CDR3 nucleotide sequence: TGTGCCAGCAGCCTAGGTGGGTCTAAAGAGACCCAGTACTTC. Translating it yields CASSLGGSKETQYF.

This clone occurred a few times. The V and J genes are TRBV6-6 and TRBJ2-7, with a tentative D call TRBD2 (6 bases). This CDR3 has 14 residues. The ends were cut back, 6 bases at V and 4 bases at J, with 16 bases in the middle. CDR1 and CDR2 (germline): MNHNY, SVGAGI (reference sequence). The CDR3 reads CASRYASATYEQYF. CDR3 sequence (DNA): TGTGCCAGCAGATATGCTAGCGCCACGTACGAGCAGTACTTC.

CDR3 nucleotide sequence: TGTGCCAGCAGTCCACTATCCGGGGACTACAATGAGCAGTTCTTC. Protein product: CASSPLSGDYNEQFF. This sequence joins TRBV28 and TRBJ2-1, with D maybe TRBD2 (5 bases). The germline V gene encodes CDR1 MDHEN and CDR2 SYDVKM. V was cut by 5 bases and J by 3 bases, with 14 bases left in between. The CDR3 loop spans 15 amino acids.

CDR3 protein: CASKMDRADTETQYF. The DNA of the CDR3 is TGCGCCAGCAAAATGGACAGGGCGGACACAGAGACCCAGTACTTC. The rearrangement joins TRBV10-1 to TRBJ2-5, with 8 bases lining up with TRBD1. CDR1 WNHNN and CDR2 SYGVQD come from the germline V gene (reference sequence). The V segment lost 7 bases and the J segment 4 bases; nucleotides outside the gene matches: 11. The CDR3 totals 15 residues.